These 10 T cell receptor beta chains came from one sample sequenced in a study of blood T cells in healthy people across ages. Through a sample-barcoded 5' primer and a J-beta primer mix, a second PCR was run for roughly 7 to 12 cycles. One entry per CDR3 protein, called by TCRdb with MiXCR from the 5' RACE reads. The sample has roughly 640,000 distinct CDR3 sequences, 25% to 30% seen once. The sample was blood. All receptors derive from a woman older than 75 in good health.

This clonotype showed up many times. V usage is TRBV28 and J usage is TRBJ2-3, with 9 bases that match TRBD1. Trimming at V came to 5 bases and at J to 3 bases, leaving 6 bases not matched to a gene. This CDR3 is 15 amino acids long. Germline V gene lookup returns CDR1 MDHEN and CDR2 SYDVKM. This chain's CDR3 is CASSPSGTGTDTQYF. CDR3 bases: TGTGCCAGCAGTCCGTCCGGGACAGGGACAGATACGCAGTATTTT.

The chain combines TRBV3-1 with TRBJ2-7; 7 bases line up with TRBD1. The J segment lost 0 bases and the V segment lost 5 bases, leaving 7 bases of the junction unmatched. CDR1 is LGHDT, CDR2 YNNKEL, per germline (reference sequence). This CDR3 has 15 amino acids. The CDR3 nucleotides read TGTGCCAGCAGCTTTCGGACAGGCTACTCCTACGAGCAGTACTTC. Protein product: CASSFRTGYSYEQYF.

The rearrangement links TRBV14 to TRBJ2-1; a weak D match, TRBD2 (5 bases). CDR3 length: 17 amino acids. Germline V CDR1 and CDR2: SGHDN, FVKESK. Trimming took 4 bases from V and 0 from J, leaving 16 bases between them. DNA for the CDR3: TGTGCCAGCAGCCCCTGGGCCACGGGGAGCTCCTACAATGAGCAGTTCTTC. This translates into CASSPWATGSSYNEQFF.

This sequence joins TRBV10-2 and TRBJ2-3, with 10 bases lining up with TRBD2. CDR1 and CDR2 (germline): WSHSY, SAAADI. This CDR3 has 15 amino acids. V gave up 8 bases and J gave up 3 bases; unmatched junction bases: 8. The CDR3 DNA reads TGCGCCAGCCGAAGCGGGGGGGCCGGTACAGATACGCAGTATTTT. Its protein is CASRSGGAGTDTQYF.

In its sample, this clonotype was seen a few times. The rearrangement uses TRBV13 and TRBJ1-2; 7 nucleotides match TRBD1. Germline-derived CDR1 and CDR2 are PRHDT and FYEKMQ (reference sequence). CDR3 length: 14 residues. After removal of 5 bases from V and 5 bases from J, the junction contained 8 bases not matched to a gene. CDR3 region: CASSTRDRSYGYTF. The CDR3 DNA sequence: TGTGCCAGCAGCACCCGGGACAGATCTTATGGCTACACCTTC.

This clonotype showed up just a few times. In nucleotides, the CDR3 is TGTGCCAGTAGTGCGGGACTAGGCTACGAGCAGTACTTC. Its protein product is CASSAGLGYEQYF. The rearrangement joins TRBV19 to TRBJ2-5, with TRBD2 matching over 8 bases. The J call may be incorrect, as the DNA end agrees better with TRBJ2-7. The CDR3 totals 13 residues. CDR1 is LNHDA, CDR2 SQIVND, per germline (reference sequence).

There are many counts of this clonotype. The chain recombines TRBV18 with TRBJ2-5, with D perhaps matching TRBD1 or TRBD2 (5 bases each). CDR1 is KGHSH, CDR2 LQKENI, per germline. The CDR3 is made up of 11 amino acids. Deletions cut 6 bases from V and 5 bases from J, with 7 bases between. CDR3 sequence reads: CASSGTETQYF. The CDR3 region has the DNA TGTGCCAGCTCGGGGACGGAGACCCAGTACTTC.

This clonotype was found many times. The J gene is TRBJ2-7, the V gene TRBV2; 10 nucleotides line up with TRBD1. The germline V gene has CDR1 SNHLY and CDR2 FYNNEI. Trimming took 3 bases from V and 7 from J; bases not matched to a gene: 6. CDR3 size: 14 residues. The CDR3 nucleotides read TGTGCCAGCAGTGATAGGACAGGGGGTTTTGAGCAGTACTTC. This sequence encodes CASSDRTGGFEQYF.

This clonotype has at least ten counts. This chain connects TRBV12-3 or TRBV12-4 to TRBJ1-5; TRBD1 agrees at 9 bases. The CDR3 contains 16 residues. Losses at the gene ends were 4 bases for V and 5 bases for J; bases not matched to a gene: 9. CDR3 in amino acids: CASSSNRDRVDQPQHF. The CDR3 DNA sequence: TGTGCCAGCAGTTCGAACCGGGACAGGGTCGATCAGCCCCAGCATTTT.

This clonotype has more than one count but fewer than ten. V gene TRBV28 combines with J gene TRBJ1-5; TRBD1 might be the D (5 bases). The CDR3 extends over 12 amino acids. The V gene's germline CDR1 is MDHEN and CDR2 SYDVKM. Deletions cut 8 bases from V and 3 bases from J, with 8 bases between. The CDR3 coding sequence is TGTGCCAGCGCAGGGAACAATCAGCCCCAGCATTTT. This translates into CASAGNNQPQHF.